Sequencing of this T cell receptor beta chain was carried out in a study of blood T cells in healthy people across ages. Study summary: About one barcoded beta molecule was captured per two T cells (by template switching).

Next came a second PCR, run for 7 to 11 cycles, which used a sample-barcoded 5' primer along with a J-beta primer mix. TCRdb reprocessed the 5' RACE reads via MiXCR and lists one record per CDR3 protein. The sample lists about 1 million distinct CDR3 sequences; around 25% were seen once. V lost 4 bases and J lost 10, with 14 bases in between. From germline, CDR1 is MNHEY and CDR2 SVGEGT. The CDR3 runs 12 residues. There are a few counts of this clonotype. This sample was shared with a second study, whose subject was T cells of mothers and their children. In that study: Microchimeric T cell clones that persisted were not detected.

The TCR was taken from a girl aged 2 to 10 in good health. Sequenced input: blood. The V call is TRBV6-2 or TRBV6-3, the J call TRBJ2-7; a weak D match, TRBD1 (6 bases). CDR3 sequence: CASSSIQGEQYF. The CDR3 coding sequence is TGTGCCAGCAGTTCCATACAGGGAGAACAGTACTTC.